The 16 T cell receptor beta chains in this list originate from one sample, sequenced in a study of tissue T cells after allogeneic stem cell transplantation. Time point defined: mouse harvest day 14 after allogeneic transplant. Each mouse received 10^7 T-cell-depleted marrow cells plus 10^6 splenic CD5+ T cells by tail vein. Clones were sequenced by immunoSEQ multiplex PCR, and TCRdb holds only the in-frame ones, with some missing. The table lists more than 2,000 clones, about 46% of them singletons. The sample was gut tissue. The receptor source for this set is a female BALB/c mouse given C57BL/6 T cells with graft-versus-host disease after an allogeneic hematopoietic cell transplant.

As regards this clone: Gene names refer to mouse genes. The read terminates 1 residue ahead of where the CDR3 ends, so the germline J gene completes it. The chain joins TRBV26 to TRBJ1-3; D is unclear. This CDR3 spans 14 amino acids. Trimming took off 0 bases at V and 3 bases at J, with 6 bases between the two ends. Germline loops: CDR1 KGHPV, CDR2 FQNQEV (reference sequence). The part of the CDR3 DNA that was read is TGTGCCAGCAGTCTGTCAGGGAATGGAAATACGCTCTAT. Protein sequence: CASSLSGNGNTLY. The CDR3 in its entirety is CASSLSGNGNTLYF.

This clone turned up a few times. The gene symbols are mouse symbols. Read coverage stops 1 residue before the CDR3 terminus; the germline J gene supplies the remainder. The J gene is TRBJ2-1, the V gene TRBV26, with TRBD1 matching over 9 bases. Germline CDR1 reads KGHPV; CDR2 reads FQNQEV (reference sequence). V trimming: 4 bases; J trimming: 4 bases; junction bases outside the gene matches: 2. The CDR3 has 14 amino acids. The CDR3 here is CASSPGTGYAEQFF. The CDR3 bases that were read are TGTGCCAGCAGTCCCGGGACAGGGTATGCTGAGCAGTTC.

On this clone itself: Gene names denote mouse genes. The sequenced CDR3 bases are TGTGCCAGCAGTATTTCTGGGGGCCACCAAGACACCCAGTAC. This translates into CASSISGGHQDTQY. The entire CDR3 sequence reads CASSISGGHQDTQYF. This chain connects TRBV19 to TRBJ2-5; D possibly corresponds to TRBD2 (7 bases). The read stops 1 residue short of the end of the CDR3; the missing end is completed from the germline J gene. This CDR3 region has 15 residues. Germline V gene data show CDR1 as FNHDT and CDR2 as SITEND (reference sequence). The V end lost 2 bases, the J end lost 1 base, and 11 bases lay between the germline ends.

On this clone: The genes and germline here are from mouse. The CDR3 extends 1 residue past the end of the read, so its final part is completed from the germline J gene. This chain links TRBV26 with TRBJ2-2; 8 bases agree with TRBD2. The germline V gene encodes CDR1 KGHPV and CDR2 FQNQEV (reference sequence). The CDR3 loop spans 14 amino acids. V was clipped by 7 bases and J by 2 bases; unmatched bases: 3. The sequenced part of the CDR3 DNA is TGTGCCAGCAAGGACTGGGCCAACACCGGGCAGCTCTAC. The encoded protein is CASKDWANTGQLY. The CDR3 in its entirety is CASKDWANTGQLYF.

As regards this clone: The listed genes are named as in mouse. The read finishes 1 residue shy of the CDR3 end, and the germline J gene is used to complete it. The chain has TRBV3 and TRBJ2-7; the match to TRBD2 covers 11 bases. Germline V gene lookup returns CDR1 SNHLY and CDR2 FYNGKV (reference sequence). CDR3 length: 15 amino acids. V lost 8 bases and J lost 5; bases outside the gene matches: 11. The CDR3 bases that were read are TGTGCCAGCTCGCCGGACTGGGGGGCTTCCAATGAACAGTAC. It translates to CASSPDWGASNEQY. The whole CDR3 sequence is CASSPDWGASNEQYF.

A few counts support this clone. Here the gene names and germline are mouse. The read terminates 1 residue before the CDR3 end, so the remaining end is supplied by the germline J gene. The rearrangement uses TRBV16 and TRBJ1-1; D is ambiguous. Germline-derived CDR1 and CDR2 are SGHSA and FRNQAP. V was cut by 3 bases and J by 5 bases, with 13 bases left in between. The CDR3 length is 14 residues. The covered CDR3 bases are TGTGCAAGCAGCTTCCCCGGGGAAGGAACAGAAGTCTTC. It encodes CASSFPGEGTEVF. The entire CDR3 sequence reads CASSFPGEGTEVFF.

Concerning this clone: The gene symbols are mouse symbols. The read ends 1 residue early relative to the CDR3; the germline J gene fills the gap. V and J are TRBV26 and TRBJ2-5, with TRBD1 identical over 10 bases. Germline loops: CDR1 KGHPV, CDR2 FQNQEV (reference sequence). This CDR3 contains 14 residues. V was pared by 2 bases and J by 4 bases, with 0 bases of the junction left unmatched. Partial CDR3 DNA: TGTGCCAGCAGTCTGGGGACAGGGGAAGACACCCAGTAC. Its protein product is CASSLGTGEDTQY. Given in full, the CDR3 is CASSLGTGEDTQYF.

On this clone itself: Germline and genes here are mouse. The read is 1 residue too short to cover the CDR3 end, so that end is filled in from the germline J gene. The chain has TRBV12-2 and TRBJ1-1; 8 positions agree with TRBD1. The CDR3 runs 15 residues. Germline-derived CDR1 and CDR2 are SGHLS and HYDKME. With V trimmed by 2 bases and J by 1 base, 5 bases remained unmatched. The sequenced part of the CDR3 DNA is TGTGCCAGCTCTCCTGGACAGGGACAAAACACAGAAGTCTTC. It translates to CASSPGQGQNTEVF. The full CDR3 protein is CASSPGQGQNTEVFF.

This clone has more than one count but fewer than ten. Gene names follow the mouse nomenclature. CDR3 DNA (partial): TGTGCCAGCAGTCTGTCGGGGGAGGAGGCTCCGCTT. It is translated as CASSLSGEEAPL. In full, the CDR3 reads CASSLSGEEAPLF. This sequence joins TRBV26 and TRBJ1-5; D perhaps matches TRBD1 (5 bases). The sequenced fragment ends 1 residue before the CDR3 boundary, so the rest is inferred from the germline J gene. The CDR3 runs to 13 residues. V dropped 0 bases and J dropped 8 bases, with 8 bases sitting between them. The germline V gene encodes CDR1 KGHPV and CDR2 FQNQEV (reference sequence).

This clone appeared a few times. The genes and germline here are from mouse. The CDR3 end falls 1 residue outside the read, so it is completed with the germline J gene. The V call is TRBV20, the J call TRBJ2-7; 9 bases line up with TRBD2. The length of the CDR3 is 14 residues. Germline CDR1 and CDR2: GFQATS and STVNSAI. V shed 0 bases and J 0 bases; nucleotides not matched to a gene: 0. The part of the CDR3 DNA that was read is TGTGGTGCTAGGGACTGGGGGGGCTCCTATGAACAGTAC. Amino acid sequence: CGARDWGGSYEQY. The whole CDR3 region reads CGARDWGGSYEQYF. The variable domain in full, with the rest retrieved from reference TRBV20 and TRBJ2-7, is GALVYQYPRRTICKSGTSMRMECQAVGFQATSVAWYRQSPQKTFELIALSTVNSAIKYEQNFTQEKFPISHPNLSFSSMTVLNAYLEDRGLYLCGARDWGGSYEQYFGPGTRLTVL.

The count of this clone is one. The genes are named according to mouse. The read is 1 residue too short to cover the CDR3 end, so that end is filled in from the germline J gene. This chain uses TRBV13-3 with TRBJ2-3; D is unclear. V gave up 1 base and J gave up 0 bases, with 3 bases separating them. Germline V CDR1 and CDR2: NNHDY, SYVADS. The CDR3 totals 13 residues. The CDR3 DNA, read in part, is TGTGCCAGCAGTGATAGGAGTGCAGAAACGCTGTAT. This codes for CASSDRSAETLY. Given in full, the CDR3 is CASSDRSAETLYF.

About this clone itself: Mouse germline and gene names are used. The observed sequence ends 1 residue before the CDR3 terminus, with the missing tail filled in from the germline J gene. The genes are TRBV3 and TRBJ1-3, with unresolved D. This CDR3 region has 15 residues. The germline gives CDR1 SNHLY, CDR2 FYNGKV (reference sequence). Trimming left V 0 bases short and J 2 bases short, with 8 bases between. The CDR3 sequence is CASSLAGRAGNTLYF. The part of the CDR3 DNA that was read is TGTGCCAGCAGCTTAGCCGGGAGAGCTGGAAATACGCTCTAT.

Details on this clone: Gene names and germline match the mouse. Sequencing ends 1 residue short of the CDR3 end; the germline J gene provides the rest. This chain links TRBV15 with TRBJ2-3; 7 bases are a match to TRBD1. V lost 8 bases and J lost 5; bases outside the gene matches: 1. Germline CDR1 and CDR2: SGHND and FRSKSL. CDR3 length: 11 residues. Partial CDR3 DNA: TGTGCCAGCCGGGACAGAGAAACGCTGTAT. Translating gives CASRDRETLY. The full CDR3 protein is CASRDRETLYF.

With respect to this clone: Any gene name here is a mouse gene name. The read is 1 residue too short to cover the CDR3 end, so that end is filled in from the germline J gene. The chain recombines TRBV24 with TRBJ2-7; D is unresolved. The V end was cut by 1 base, the J end by 0 bases, with 4 bases between. The CDR3 extends over 13 amino acids. Germline-derived CDR1 and CDR2 are KGHTA and FRNEEI. CDR3 residues: CASSLFSSYEQYF. The part of the CDR3 DNA that was read is TGTGCCAGCAGTCTGTTCAGCTCCTATGAACAGTAC.

This clone was seen a handful of times. Gene names and germline refer to mouse. The read is 1 residue too short to cover the CDR3 end, so that end is filled in from the germline J gene. The chain has TRBV26 and TRBJ1-3, with D perhaps matching TRBD1 (6 bases). CDR1 and CDR2 (germline): KGHPV, FQNQEV (reference sequence). This CDR3 is 15 amino acids long. Trimming took off 4 bases at V and 4 bases at J, with 14 bases between the two ends. The DNA read from the CDR3 is TGTGCCAGCAGTCCCATTCAGGGGAGGGGAAATACGCTCTAT. It is translated as CASSPIQGRGNTLY. The entire CDR3 is CASSPIQGRGNTLYF.

This clone was detected only a few times. Gene names are mouse gene names. The read terminates 1 residue before the CDR3 end, so the remaining end is supplied by the germline J gene. This chain joins TRBV26 and TRBJ2-7; weak D call: TRBD2 (5 bases). Trimming cost V 2 bases and J 5 bases, with 10 bases left between them. The CDR3 runs to 13 residues. Germline CDR1 and CDR2: KGHPV and FQNQEV (reference sequence). The CDR3 is CASSLEWGDEQYF. The covered CDR3 bases are TGTGCCAGCAGTCTGGAATGGGGAGATGAACAGTAC.